The rows below give T cell receptor beta chains drawn from one sample of a study of identical twins. TCRdb recomputed calls from the 5' RACE reads with MiXCR, one row per CDR3 protein. The table has 1.5 million to 2 million distinct CDR3 sequences, roughly 35% seen once. Material: cord blood. These receptors all come from a newborn girl in good health. Both conserved end residues are part of each CDR3. The D gene is left open where the match is weak. Where a row states a size, it is once, few, many or the class of an expanded clone; other rows omit it.

size | D | J | V | DNA | CDR3
NA | TRBD2 | TRBJ2-1 | TRBV18 | TGTGCCAGCTCACCGCTGGGTAGCGGGGGAGACTACAATGAGCAGTTCTTC | CASSPLGSGGDYNEQFF
many | TRBD2 | TRBJ2-3 | TRBV4-1 | TGCGCCAGCAGCCAAGATTTAGGGACTAGATCTTCTGATACGCAGTATTTT | CASSQDLGTRSSDTQYF
NA | TRBD2 | TRBJ2-7 | TRBV28 | TGTGCCAGCAGTTTTGTAGCGGGAGGACGCAATGAGCAGTACTTC | CASSFVAGGRNEQYF
NA | NA | TRBJ2-1 | TRBV7-2 | TGTGCCAGCAGCTCCCTCGCAGGGGCGACCTACAATGAGCAGTTCTTC | CASSSLAGATYNEQFF
NA | NA | TRBJ1-1 | TRBV5-1 | TGCGCCAGCAGCCCCAAGTGGGGGGCGAGGCCTGAAGCTTTCTTT | CASSPKWGARPEAFF
NA | TRBD2 | TRBJ2-1 | TRBV2 | TGTGCCAGGGGACGAGCGGGGAGGAATGAGCAGTTCTTC | CARGRAGRNEQFF
few | TRBD2 | TRBJ2-1 | TRBV20-1 | TGCAGTGCTAGAGTTCGACTAGCGGTTTACAATGAGCAGTTCTTC | CSARVRLAVYNEQFF
few | TRBD1 | TRBJ2-1 | TRBV4-1 | TGCGCCAGCAGCCAACCGGGACAGGGAAAAAATGAGCAGTTCTTC | CASSQPGQGKNEQFF
NA | NA | TRBJ2-1 | TRBV24-1 | TGTGCCACCAGTGATTCTGTGGGAGTGGGCAATGGGCAGTTCTTC | CATSDSVGVGNGQFF
NA | NA | TRBJ2-4 | TRBV2 | TGTGCCAGCAGTGAAGCGGACGGGGTTGCAGGGCTAGCCAAAAACATTCAGTACTTC | CASSEADGVAGLAKNIQYF
NA | NA | TRBJ2-1 | TRBV20-1 | TGCAGTGCTAGGACAGGCGGTCCTTACGAGCAGTTCTTC | CSARTGGPYEQFF
many | TRBD2 | TRBJ2-7 | TRBV28 | TGTGCCAGCAGTTTACTAGCGGGAAAAACCTACGAGCAGTACTTC | CASSLLAGKTYEQYF
few | NA | TRBJ1-1 | TRBV7-2 | TGTGCCAGCAGCCGCGACAGCGACCTGAACACTGAAGCTTTCTTT | CASSRDSDLNTEAFF
NA | NA | TRBJ2-3 | TRBV28 | TGTGCCAGCAGTTTCTGGACAGTCACTGATACGCAGTATTTT | CASSFWTVTDTQYF
NA | TRBD2 | TRBJ2-1 | TRBV7-9 | TGTGCCAGCAGCCCACCCCTAGCGGGAGGGATCTACAATGAGCAGTTCTTC | CASSPPLAGGIYNEQFF
few | NA | TRBJ1-2 | TRBV12-3/TRBV12-4 | TGTGCCAGCAGTTTAGAGGGTTGGGGTGGCTACACCTTC | CASSLEGWGGYTF
few | NA | TRBJ1-1 | TRBV2 | TGTGCCAGCATGGCGGGACAACCCTTGAGGAACACTGAAGCTTTCTTT | CASMAGQPLRNTEAFF
NA | TRBD2 | TRBJ2-1 | TRBV11-2 | TGTGCCAGCAGCCTGTCTAGCGGGAAGAATGAGCAGTTCTTC | CASSLSSGKNEQFF
NA | NA | TRBJ2-3 | TRBV6-7 | TGTGCCAGCAGTTACTCGAGTAGGCTTTCGATTGGGCGCAACTCCACAGATACGCAGTATTTT | CASSYSSRLSIGRNSTDTQYF
few | TRBD2 | TRBJ2-3 | TRBV20-1 | TGCAGTGCTAGAGGCCCCCGGGGGGGGGCCTCAACAGATACGCAGTATTTT | CSARGPRGGASTDTQYF
NA | TRBD2 | TRBJ2-5 | TRBV20-1 | TGCAGTGCTAGAGATGACCACCTAGCGGGGGGGCAAGAGACCCAGTACTTC | CSARDDHLAGGQETQYF
many | NA | TRBJ2-7 | TRBV20-1 | TGCAGTGCCGGCTGGGTGAGCTCCTACGAGCAGTACTTC | CSAGWVSSYEQYF
few | TRBD2 | TRBJ2-1 | TRBV7-9 | TGTGCCAGCAGCGAAGAGACTAGCGGGGCTAAGCAGTTCTTC | CASSEETSGAKQFF
few | TRBD1 | TRBJ2-3 | TRBV5-1 | TGCGCCAGCTTCCGGGACAGGGGCACAGATACGCAGTATTTT | CASFRDRGTDTQYF
once | TRBD1 | TRBJ1-1 | TRBV20-1 | TGCAATGCTTGGGACAGGGCCGCCGCTTTCTTT | CNAWDRAAAFF
few | NA | TRBJ1-4 | TRBV29-1 | TGCAGCGTTGCCCCCGGACGAGGGCGTAATGAAAAACTGTTTTTT | CSVAPGRGRNEKLFF
NA | NA | TRBJ2-3 | TRBV20-1 | TGCAGTTCTTCCCCAACTAGCACAGATACGCAGTATTTT | CSSSPTSTDTQYF
NA | NA | TRBJ1-2 | TRBV28 | TGTGCCAGCACCACCCAAGGGAGAGGAGGCTACACCTTC | CASTTQGRGGYTF
NA | NA | TRBJ2-7 | TRBV21-1 | TGTGCCAGCAGCAAAGGGGGCAACTACGAGCAGTACTTC | CASSKGGNYEQYF
NA | NA | TRBJ2-3 | TRBV7-9 | TGTGCCAGCAGCTTCGCGTTGGGGAAGGACAGTGCGAAGGCAGATACGCAGTATTTT | CASSFALGKDSAKADTQYF
few | NA | TRBJ1-3 | TRBV3-1 | TGTGCCAGCAGCCAAGAGACCATCTCTGGAAACACCATATATTTT | CASSQETISGNTIYF
NA | NA | TRBJ2-5 | TRBV12-3/TRBV12-4 | TGTGCCAGCACCACATTGGGGCCGCATGAGCAGTACTTC | CASTTLGPHEQYF
NA | NA | TRBJ2-7 | TRBV28 | TGTGCCAGCAGGACCTTTGGGGGCGAGCAGTACTTC | CASRTFGGEQYF
few | TRBD1 | TRBJ2-1 | TRBV28 | TGTGCCAGCAGTTCCCGGACAGGGGCTTTTTACAATGAGCAGTTCTTC | CASSSRTGAFYNEQFF
NA | NA | TRBJ2-3 | TRBV5-1 | TGCGCCAGCAGCTTGGAGGGACTGGTGACAGATACGCAGTATTTT | CASSLEGLVTDTQYF
few | NA | TRBJ2-1 | TRBV7-9 | TGTGCCAGCAGCTTAGCGGTTAAGGGTGAGCAGTTCTTC | CASSLAVKGEQFF
few | TRBD2 | TRBJ2-1 | TRBV20-1 | TGCAGTGCTAGAGCCAGCGGGGCCTACAATGAGCAGTTCTTC | CSARASGAYNEQFF
few | NA | TRBJ1-1 | TRBV5-1 | TGTGCCAGCAGCTTTAGGGGGGCGAACACTGAAGCTTTCTTT | CASSFRGANTEAFF
NA | TRBD1 | TRBJ2-2 | TRBV5-1 | TGCGCCAGCAGCCCGGGACAGAAAAACACCGGGGAGCTGTTTTTT | CASSPGQKNTGELFF
few | TRBD2 | TRBJ2-1 | TRBV4-2 | TGTGCCAGCAGCCAAGAGGGACTAGCGGACAATGAGCAGTTCTTC | CASSQEGLADNEQFF
NA | TRBD2 | TRBJ2-5 | TRBV28 | TGTGCCAGCAGTTTGGGAGCGGGAAGTGGTGAGCAGTACTTC | CASSLGAGSGEQYF
NA | TRBD2 | TRBJ2-1 | TRBV10-3 | TGTGCCATCAGTGCCACAGCGGGAGCCTACAATGAGCAGTCCTTC | CAISATAGAYNEQSF
NA | NA | TRBJ2-1 | TRBV6-6 | TGTGCCAGCAGTTACTCGATCCCCACAGGGTGCAATGAGCAGTTCTTC | CASSYSIPTGCNEQFF
NA | NA | TRBJ2-3 | TRBV5-5 | TGTGCCAGCAGCTTGTCCCTCGTCGCAGATACGCAGTATTTT | CASSLSLVADTQYF
few | NA | TRBJ1-2 | TRBV29-1 | TGCAGCGTTGAAACAACTAACTATGGCTACACCTTC | CSVETTNYGYTF
NA | NA | TRBJ2-3 | TRBV7-2 | TGTGCCAGCAGCCCAGCGTACACCACAGATACGCAGTATTTT | CASSPAYTTDTQYF
NA | NA | TRBJ2-3 | TRBV27 | TGTGCCAGCAGTACCCGACTAGGCGGTAGCACAGATACGCAGTATTTT | CASSTRLGGSTDTQYF
NA | NA | TRBJ1-6 | TRBV7-2 | TGTGCCAGCAGCCCTAGCGGAATAGGCTCACCCCTCCACTTT | CASSPSGIGSPLHF
once | NA | TRBJ1-1 | TRBV3-1 | TGTGCCAGCAGCCAGGGCCTGTGGACTTACGTCGCTGAAGCTTTCTTT | CASSQGLWTYVAEAFF
NA | TRBD2 | TRBJ2-5 | TRBV7-2 | TGTGCCAGCAGCCCCGGTGGCGGGAGAGGGGAGACCCAGTACTTC | CASSPGGGRGETQYF
NA | NA | TRBJ2-7 | TRBV7-9 | TGTGCCAGCAGCTTTCCCACTGGCTATAGGGAGCAGTACTTC | CASSFPTGYREQYF
NA | NA | TRBJ1-2 | TRBV6-2/TRBV6-3 | TGTGCCAGCAGTTACATTGCAGGAGCAAGCAGGGGAGGCTACACCTTC | CASSYIAGASRGGYTF
once | NA | TRBJ2-1 | TRBV4-1 | TGCGCCAGCAGCCAAATCGGGAGCTCCTACAATGAGCAGTACTTT | CASSQIGSSYNEQYF